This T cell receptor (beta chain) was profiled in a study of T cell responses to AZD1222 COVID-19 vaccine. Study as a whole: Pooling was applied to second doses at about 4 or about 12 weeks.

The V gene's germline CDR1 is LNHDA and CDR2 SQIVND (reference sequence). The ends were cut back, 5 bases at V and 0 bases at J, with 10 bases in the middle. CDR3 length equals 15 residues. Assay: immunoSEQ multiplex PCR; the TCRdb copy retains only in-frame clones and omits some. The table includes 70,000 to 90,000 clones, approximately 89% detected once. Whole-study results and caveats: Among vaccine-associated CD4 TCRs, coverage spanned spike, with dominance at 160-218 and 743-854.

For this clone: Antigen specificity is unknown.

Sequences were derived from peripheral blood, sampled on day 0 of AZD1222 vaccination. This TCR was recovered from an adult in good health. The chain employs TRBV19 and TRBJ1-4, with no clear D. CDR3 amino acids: CASSPNGATNEKLFF. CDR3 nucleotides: TGTGCCAGTAGTCCCAACGGTGCAACTAATGAAAAACTGTTTTTT. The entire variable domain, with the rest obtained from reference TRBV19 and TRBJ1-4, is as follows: DGGITQSPKYLFRKEGQNVTLSCEQNLNHDAMYWYRQDPGQGLRLIYYSQIVNDFQKGDIAEGYSVSREKKESFPLTVTSAQKNPTAFYLCASSPNGATNEKLFFGSGTQLSVL.